A single sample is the source of the 8 T cell receptor beta chains below, sequenced in a study of CD4 and CD8 cells across lung adenocarcinoma regions. From the PCR reads, TCRdb called clonotypes with MiXCR, one entry per CDR3 protein. The sample holds over 20,000 distinct CDR3 sequences; roughly 50% are singletons and the top ten take over 25%. Source material: CD8+ T cells from the center of a lung tumor. These receptors were taken from a female donor with lung adenocarcinoma. The CD4 and CD8 labels of this study may be unreliable.

The table lists this clonotype with a few counts. Mismatch with germline at one junction end may stem from a read error. This rearrangement joins TRBV7-8 to TRBJ2-3; D possibly corresponds to TRBD2 (6 bases). CDR1 is SGHVS and CDR2 is FQNEAQ in the germline V gene. The CDR3 runs 14 residues. The CDR3 loop is CASRLAESTDTQYF. CDR3 in DNA: TGTGCCAGCAGATTAGCGGAGAGCACAGATACGCAGTATTTT.

V gene TRBV11-2 combines with J gene TRBJ2-5; 8 nucleotides line up with TRBD2. CDR3 length: 14 amino acids. Germline trimming cut 5 bases from V and 11 bases from J; bases unmatched to any gene: 13. Germline V CDR1 and CDR2: SGHAT, FQNNGV. The CDR3 sequence is CASSPPTAKREQYF. CDR3 in DNA: TGTGCCAGCAGCCCCCCGACAGCCAAGCGGGAGCAGTACTTC.

This clonotype was counted at least ten times. This rearrangement joins TRBV10-2 to TRBJ1-1, with TRBD1 as a possible D gene (5 bases). The CDR3 extends over 15 amino acids. V was shortened by 1 base and J by 1 base, with 10 bases between the two germline ends. Germline V gives CDR1 WSHSY, CDR2 SAAADI. CDR3 sequence (DNA): TGCGCCAGCAGTGAGTGGCAGGGCCAGAACACTGAAGCTTTCTTT. The encoded protein is CASSEWQGQNTEAFF.

In regard to this clonotype: One end of the junction is discordant with germline, which a read error may explain. The V call is TRBV6-5, the J call TRBJ2-3; D might be TRBD2 (5 bases). Germline lookup yields CDR1 MNHEY and CDR2 SVGAGI. The CDR3 is 16 residues long. This CDR3 reads CASSYGLARGTDTQYF. In nucleotides, the CDR3 is TGTGCCAGCAGTTACGGGTTAGCGCGAGGCACAGATACCCAGTATTTT.

The chain is built from TRBV6-1 and TRBJ2-6, with 8 bases aligning to TRBD1. V was clipped by 4 bases and J by 3 bases; unmatched bases: 5. The germline V gene has CDR1 MNHNS and CDR2 SASEGT. This CDR3 is built from 16 residues. The CDR3 nucleotides are TGTGCCAGCAGTGTCCCGGGACAGGTTGGGGCCAACGTCCTGACTTTC. It translates to CASSVPGQVGANVLTF.

Points on this clonotype: A much larger clone sits a single nucleotide away, making a read error possible. The chain employs TRBV7-2 and TRBJ2-5; D is possibly TRBD2 (5 bases). This CDR3 contains 15 residues. CDR1 is SGHTA and CDR2 is FQGNSA in the germline V gene. Trimming took off 7 bases at V and 11 bases at J, with 26 bases between the two ends. The CDR3 is CASTGKASSRNEQYF. The CDR3 nucleotides read TGTGCCAGCACCGGGAAGGCTTCAAGTCGAAATGAGCAGTACTTC.

The chain is built from TRBV4-1 and TRBJ2-6; 7 bases fit TRBD2. This CDR3 has 17 amino acids. The germline CDR1 and CDR2 sequences are MGHRA and YSYEKL. Losses at the gene ends were 0 bases for V and 0 bases for J; bases not matched to a gene: 2. The CDR3 reads CASSQEPSGSGANVLTF. CDR3 DNA: TGCGCCAGCAGCCAAGAACCTAGCGGCTCTGGGGCCAACGTCCTGACTTTC.

The chain links TRBV5-4 to TRBJ2-1, with D perhaps matching TRBD2 (6 bases). The V end was cut by 2 bases, the J end by 4 bases, with 16 bases between. Germline CDR1 SGHNT, CDR2 YYREEE (reference sequence). The CDR3 contains 16 residues. CDR3 nucleotide sequence: TGTGCCAGCAGCTTTGTGGGGACTTGGCGTTACAATGAGCAGTTCTTC. It is translated as CASSFVGTWRYNEQFF.